These T cell receptor beta chains were read from a single sample in a study of blood T cell repertoires in COVID-19. Assay used: immunoSEQ multiplex PCR; TCRdb lists only in-frame clones, some missing. The sample has around 60,000 clones; approximately 77% are singletons. Sample: peripheral blood. These receptors all stem from a woman in her 70s with COVID-19, enrolled during active disease. CDR3s leave out the opening cysteine and the closing phenylalanine or tryptophan. Fields, in order: V gene, clone size, CDR3 protein. The size entry is marked missing in some rows and otherwise reads once, few, many or a size class.

>TRBV4-3|NA
ASSQDRAAGNTIY
>TRBV6-2/TRBV6-3|NA
ASSLGGASAATNEKLF
>TRBV3-1/TRBV3-2|many
ASSQVSGYNEKLF
>TRBV5-1|NA
ASSSSGGAVRETQY
>TRBV28|NA
ASSSPQGKSEETQY
>TRBV6-2/TRBV6-3|NA
ASSSITEYNEQF
>TRBV5-1|once
ASSRSGGEETQY
>TRBV11-3|NA
ASSGGETQY
>TRBV7-3|NA
ASSAGLAGVVF
>TRBV28|NA
ASSRGGITSGANVLT
>TRBV2|NA
ASSDALAGAFQETQY
>TRBV4-3|NA
ASSHSTGSEQY
>TRBV6-2/TRBV6-3|NA
ASSYSAPSSGPEDEQF
>TRBV6-5|NA
ASQDRVGTEVF
>TRBV6-1|NA
ASSERGQNYEQY
>TRBV19|NA
ASSTASGAGGTEAF
>TRBV4-3|once
ASSQDTGGADTQY
>TRBV7-9|NA
ALRGGMDGYT
>TRBV19|NA
ASSILTGGPNTEAF
>TRBV6-5|NA
ASSYLQGTEAF
>TRBV10-1|NA
ASSGQFETNEKLF